This TCR beta chain was sequenced in a study of CD8+ T cells in alopecia areata. Study summary: Patients received oral tofacitinib, 5 to 10 mg twice daily, for moderate-to-severe alopecia areata.

Following extraction, RNA underwent reverse transcription to cDNA, which served as the sequencing template. The assay was immunoSEQ multiplex PCR, and TCRdb's table has in-frame clones only and misses some. The profile shows 200,000 to 250,000 clones, 50% to 65% of them singletons. Peripheral blood and lesional scalp punch biopsies were taken from alopecia areata patients. This clone was detected ten times or more. V shed 5 bases, J shed 5 bases, and the junction held 8 bases outside the gene matches. CDR3 length equals 15 residues. Germline values: CDR1 SGHAT, CDR2 FQDESV (reference sequence). The source material was CD4+ T cells sorted from blood, sampled at week 0. This sequence was found in a human donor with alopecia areata. The rearrangement joins TRBV11-1 to TRBJ2-1; 8 bases are shared with TRBD2. The CDR3 coding sequence is TGTGCCAGCAGCACCAGCGGGAGTGCCCACAATGAGCAGTTCTTC. It yields the protein CASSTSGSAHNEQFF. The full variable domain, in which reference TRBV11-1 and TRBJ2-1 provide the parts outside the CDR3, is EAEVAQSPRYKITEKSQAVAFWCDPISGHATLYWYRQILGQGPELLVQFQDESVVDDSQLPKDRFSAERLKGVDSTLKIQPAELGDSAMYLCASSTSGSAHNEQFFGPGTRLTVL.